This record looks at one T cell receptor (beta chain) sequence and its context. This sample is drawn from a study of blood T cell repertoires in COVID-19. Study context: The United States, Italy and Spain were the sources of the acute and convalescent COVID-19 samples. In each case, the material was cDNA or gDNA derived from T cells, B-cell-depleted T cells, or PBMCs.

V was clipped by 6 bases and J by 1 base, with 9 bases between them. The CDR3 has 13 amino acids. Germline CDR1 is LNHNV and CDR2 is YYDKDF (reference sequence). Original methodology: Counts of nucleated cells, estimated from reference gene primer amplification, were obtained. The protocol was immunoSEQ multiplex PCR, while the TCRdb copy is restricted to in-frame clones and leaves out a portion. For V, J and clone size, that table is used; D and trimming come from the DNA. The data contain tens of thousands of clones, around 90% of them seen just once; the ten biggest clones take up roughly 5.5%. The origin of this receptor is a human donor in a cohort sampled during active COVID-19. Sequenced: peripheral blood. The gene calls are TRBV15 and TRBJ2-5, with no clear D. The CDR3 loop is CATSVVGQETQYF. CDR3 nucleotide sequence: TGTGCCACCAGTGTCGTCGGCCAAGAGACCCAGTACTTC.